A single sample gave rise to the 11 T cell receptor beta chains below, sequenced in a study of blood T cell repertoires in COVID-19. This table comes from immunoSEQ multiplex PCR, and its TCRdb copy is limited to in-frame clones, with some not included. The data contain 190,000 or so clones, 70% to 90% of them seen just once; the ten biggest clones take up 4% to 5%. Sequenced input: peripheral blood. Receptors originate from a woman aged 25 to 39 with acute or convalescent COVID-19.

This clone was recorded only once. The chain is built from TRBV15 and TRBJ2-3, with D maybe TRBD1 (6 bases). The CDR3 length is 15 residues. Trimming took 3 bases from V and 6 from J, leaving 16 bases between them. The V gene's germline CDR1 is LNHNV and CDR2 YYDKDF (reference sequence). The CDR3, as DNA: TGTGCCACCAGCAGCAGGGGTCAAATGAGTGATACGCAGTATTTT. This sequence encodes CATSSRGQMSDTQYF.

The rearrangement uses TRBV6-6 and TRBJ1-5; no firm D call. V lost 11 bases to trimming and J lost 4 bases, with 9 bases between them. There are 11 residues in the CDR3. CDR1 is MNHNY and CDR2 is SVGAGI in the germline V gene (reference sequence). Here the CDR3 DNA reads TGTGCCTCAGGATCTAATCAGCCCCAGCATTTT. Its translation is CASGSNQPQHF.

CDR3 bases: TGTGCCATCAGTGTTCGGAATGAGCAGTTCTTC. Its protein is CAISVRNEQFF. J is TRBJ2-1 and V is TRBV10-3; no clear D gene. Deletions cut 4 bases from V and 7 bases from J, with 5 bases between. Looked up from germline, CDR1 is ENHRY and CDR2 is SYGVKD. The CDR3 is 11 residues long.

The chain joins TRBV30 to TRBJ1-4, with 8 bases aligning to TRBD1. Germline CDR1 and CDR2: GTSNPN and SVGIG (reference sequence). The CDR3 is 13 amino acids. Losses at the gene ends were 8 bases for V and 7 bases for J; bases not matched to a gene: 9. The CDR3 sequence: CAGSRDRREKLFF. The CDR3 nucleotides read TGTGCCGGAAGCCGGGACAGGCGTGAAAAACTGTTTTTT. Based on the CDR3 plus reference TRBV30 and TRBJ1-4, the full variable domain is SQTIHQWPATLVQPVGSPLSLECTVEGTSNPNLYWYRQAAGRGLQLLFYSVGIGQISSEVPQNLSASRPQDRQFILSSKKLLLSDSGFYLCAGSRDRREKLFFGSGTQLSVL.

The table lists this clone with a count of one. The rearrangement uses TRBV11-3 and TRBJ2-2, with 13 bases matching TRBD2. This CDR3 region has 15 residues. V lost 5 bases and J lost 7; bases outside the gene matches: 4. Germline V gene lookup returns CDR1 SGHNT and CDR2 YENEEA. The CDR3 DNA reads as TGTGCCAGCAGCCAGACTAGCGGGAGGATCGGGGAGCTGTTTTTT. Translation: CASSQTSGRIGELFF.

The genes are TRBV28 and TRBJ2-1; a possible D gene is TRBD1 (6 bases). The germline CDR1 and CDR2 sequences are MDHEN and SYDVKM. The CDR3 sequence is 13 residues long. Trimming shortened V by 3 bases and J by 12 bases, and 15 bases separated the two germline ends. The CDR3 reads CASSFVRSTGQFF. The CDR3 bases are TGTGCCAGCAGTTTTGTCCGTTCGACAGGGCAGTTCTTC. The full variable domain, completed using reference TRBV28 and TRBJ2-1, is DVKVTQSSRYLVKRTGEKVFLECVQDMDHENMFWYRQDPGLGLRLIYFSYDVKMKEKGDIPEGYSVSREKKERFSLILESASTNQTSMYLCASSFVRSTGQFFGPGTRLTVL.

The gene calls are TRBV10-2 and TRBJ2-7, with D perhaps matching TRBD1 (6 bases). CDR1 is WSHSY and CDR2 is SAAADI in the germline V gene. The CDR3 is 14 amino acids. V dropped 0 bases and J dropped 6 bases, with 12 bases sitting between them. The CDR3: CASSESNRAAEQYF. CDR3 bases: TGCGCCAGCAGTGAGTCCAACAGGGCAGCCGAGCAGTACTTC.

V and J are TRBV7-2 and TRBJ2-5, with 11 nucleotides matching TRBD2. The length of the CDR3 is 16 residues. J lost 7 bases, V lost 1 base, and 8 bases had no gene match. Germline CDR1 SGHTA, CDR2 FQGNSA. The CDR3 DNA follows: TGTGCCAGCAGCTTAGGCGGGACTAGCGGTCCGGGGACCCAGTACTTC. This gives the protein CASSLGGTSGPGTQYF.

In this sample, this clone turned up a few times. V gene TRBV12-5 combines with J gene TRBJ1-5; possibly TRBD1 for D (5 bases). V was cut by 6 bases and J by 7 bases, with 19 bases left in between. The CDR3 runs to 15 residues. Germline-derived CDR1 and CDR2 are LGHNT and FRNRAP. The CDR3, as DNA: TGTGCTAGTGGAACGGGACTCTCTATGGGGCAGCCCCAGCATTTT. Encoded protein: CASGTGLSMGQPQHF.

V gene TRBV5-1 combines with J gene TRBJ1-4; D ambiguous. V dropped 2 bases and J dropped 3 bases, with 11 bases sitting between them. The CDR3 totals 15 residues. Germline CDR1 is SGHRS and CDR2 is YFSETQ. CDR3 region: CASSFGVPANEKLFF. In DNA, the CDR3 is TGCGCCAGCAGCTTCGGAGTACCGGCTAATGAAAAACTGTTTTTT.

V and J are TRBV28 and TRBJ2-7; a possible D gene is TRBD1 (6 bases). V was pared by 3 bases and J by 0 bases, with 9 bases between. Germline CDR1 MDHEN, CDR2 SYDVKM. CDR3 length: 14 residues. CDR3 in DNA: TGTGCCAGCAGTTTCACAGGGAGCTCCTACGAGCAGTACTTC. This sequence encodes CASSFTGSSYEQYF.